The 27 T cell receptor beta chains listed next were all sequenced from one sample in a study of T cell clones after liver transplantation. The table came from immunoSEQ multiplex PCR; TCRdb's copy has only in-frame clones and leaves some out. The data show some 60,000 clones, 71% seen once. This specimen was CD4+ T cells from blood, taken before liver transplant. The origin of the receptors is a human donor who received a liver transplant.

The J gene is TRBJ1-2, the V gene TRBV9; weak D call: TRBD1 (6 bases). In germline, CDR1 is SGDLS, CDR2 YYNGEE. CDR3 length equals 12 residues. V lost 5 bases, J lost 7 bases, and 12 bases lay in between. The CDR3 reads CASRPGAGGYTF. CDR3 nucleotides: TGTGCCAGCAGGCCAGGGGCGGGTGGCTACACCTTC.

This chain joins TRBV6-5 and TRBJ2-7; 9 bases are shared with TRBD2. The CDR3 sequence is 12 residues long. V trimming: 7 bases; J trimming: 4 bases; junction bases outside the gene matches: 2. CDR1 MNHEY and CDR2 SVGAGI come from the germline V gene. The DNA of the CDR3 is TGTGCCAGCACTAGCGGGGTTTACGAGCAGTACTTC. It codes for CASTSGVYEQYF.

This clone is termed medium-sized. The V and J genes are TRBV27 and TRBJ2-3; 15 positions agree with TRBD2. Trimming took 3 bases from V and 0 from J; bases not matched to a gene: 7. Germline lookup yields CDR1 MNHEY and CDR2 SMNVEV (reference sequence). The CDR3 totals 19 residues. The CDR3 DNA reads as TGTGCCAGCAGTTTTGTGGGACTAGCGGGGGGCTCTAGCACAGATACGCAGTATTTT. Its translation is CASSFVGLAGGSSTDTQYF.

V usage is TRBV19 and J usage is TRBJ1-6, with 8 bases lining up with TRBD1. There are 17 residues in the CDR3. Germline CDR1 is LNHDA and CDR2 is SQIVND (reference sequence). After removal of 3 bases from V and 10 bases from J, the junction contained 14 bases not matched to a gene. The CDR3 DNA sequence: TGTGCCAGTAGTATCCCCCCCCAGACAGGGGCGGGATCACCCCTCCACTTT. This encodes CASSIPPQTGAGSPLHF. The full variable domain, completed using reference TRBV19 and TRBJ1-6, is DGGITQSPKYLFRKEGQNVTLSCEQNLNHDAMYWYRQDPGQGLRLIYYSQIVNDFQKGDIAEGYSVSREKKESFPLTVTSAQKNPTAFYLCASSIPPQTGAGSPLHFGNGTRLTVT.

CDR3 amino acids: CASSYNPTGELFF. CDR3 nucleotides: TGTGCCAGCAGTTACAATCCCACCGGGGAGCTGTTTTTT. V usage is TRBV14 and J usage is TRBJ2-2; unclear D gene. This CDR3 spans 13 amino acids. V was trimmed by 6 bases and J by 4 bases, leaving 9 bases between them. From germline, CDR1 is SGHDN and CDR2 FVKESK.

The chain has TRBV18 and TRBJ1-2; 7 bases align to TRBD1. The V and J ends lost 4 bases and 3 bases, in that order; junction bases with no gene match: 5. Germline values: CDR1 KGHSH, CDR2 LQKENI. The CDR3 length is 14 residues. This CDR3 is CASSQGQSYYGYTF. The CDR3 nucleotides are TGTGCCAGCTCACAGGGACAGTCGTACTATGGCTACACCTTC.

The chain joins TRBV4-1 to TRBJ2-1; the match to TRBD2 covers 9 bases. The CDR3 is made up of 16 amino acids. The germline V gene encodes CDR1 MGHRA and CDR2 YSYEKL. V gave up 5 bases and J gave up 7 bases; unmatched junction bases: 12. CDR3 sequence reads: CASSNSLAGLGNEQFF. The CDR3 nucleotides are TGCGCCAGCAGCAACTCGCTAGCGGGGTTGGGGAATGAGCAGTTCTTC.

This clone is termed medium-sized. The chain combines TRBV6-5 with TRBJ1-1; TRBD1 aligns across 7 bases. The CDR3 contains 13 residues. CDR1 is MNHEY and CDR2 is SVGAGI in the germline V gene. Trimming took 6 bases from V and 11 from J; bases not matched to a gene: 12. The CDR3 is CASSPNPTGMAFF. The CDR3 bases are TGTGCCAGCAGCCCAAACCCGACAGGGATGGCTTTCTTT.

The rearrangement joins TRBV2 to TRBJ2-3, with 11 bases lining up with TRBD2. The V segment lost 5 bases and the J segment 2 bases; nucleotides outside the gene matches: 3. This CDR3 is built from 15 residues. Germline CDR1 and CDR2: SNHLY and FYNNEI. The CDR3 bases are TGTGCCAGCAGTAATAGCGGGGGGGCCACAGATACGCAGTATTTT. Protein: CASSNSGGATDTQYF. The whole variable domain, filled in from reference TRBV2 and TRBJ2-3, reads EPEVTQTPSHQVTQMGQEVILRCVPISNHLYFYWYRQILGQKVEFLVSFYNNEISEKSEIFDDQFSVERPDGSNFTLKIRSTKLEDSAMYFCASSNSGGATDTQYFGPGTRLTVL.

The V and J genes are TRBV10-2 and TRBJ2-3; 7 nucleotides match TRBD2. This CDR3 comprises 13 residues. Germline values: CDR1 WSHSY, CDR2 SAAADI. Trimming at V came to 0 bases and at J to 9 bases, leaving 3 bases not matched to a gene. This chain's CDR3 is CASSESNGGTQYF. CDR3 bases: TGCGCCAGCAGTGAGTCGAACGGGGGGACGCAGTATTTT.

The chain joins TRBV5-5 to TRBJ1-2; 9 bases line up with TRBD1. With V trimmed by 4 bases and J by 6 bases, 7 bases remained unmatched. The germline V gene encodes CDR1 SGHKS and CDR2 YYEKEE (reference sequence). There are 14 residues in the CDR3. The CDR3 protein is CASSQQGALDGYTF. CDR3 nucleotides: TGTGCCAGCAGCCAACAGGGGGCTCTGGATGGCTACACCTTC.

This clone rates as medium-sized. The CDR3 here is CASSLGVGGYTF. In DNA form, the CDR3 reads TGTGCCAGCAGCTTAGGAGTCGGGGGCTACACCTTC. This chain links TRBV7-6 with TRBJ1-2; D uncertain. Germline CDR1 and CDR2: SGHVS and FNYEAQ. Trimming took 1 base from V and 8 from J, leaving 8 bases between them. The CDR3 is made up of 12 amino acids.

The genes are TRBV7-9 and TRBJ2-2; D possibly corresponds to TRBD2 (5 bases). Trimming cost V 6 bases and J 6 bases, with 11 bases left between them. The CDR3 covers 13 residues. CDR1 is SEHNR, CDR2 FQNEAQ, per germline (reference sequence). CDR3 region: CASRISGSGELFF. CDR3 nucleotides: TGTGCCAGCAGAATCAGCGGCTCCGGGGAGCTGTTTTTT.

CDR3 loop: CAGSGGGPFSNQPQHF. The CDR3 DNA is TGTGCCGGGAGCGGGGGTGGGCCATTTAGCAATCAGCCCCAGCATTTT. This chain connects TRBV19 to TRBJ1-5, with D maybe TRBD1 (5 bases). Trimming cost V 11 bases and J 0 bases, with 20 bases left between them. From germline, CDR1 is LNHDA and CDR2 SQIVND (reference sequence). The CDR3 spans 16 residues.

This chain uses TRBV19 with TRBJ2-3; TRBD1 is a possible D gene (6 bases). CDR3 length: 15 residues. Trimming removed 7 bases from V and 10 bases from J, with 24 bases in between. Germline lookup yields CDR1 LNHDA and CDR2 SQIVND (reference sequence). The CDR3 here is CASTPSRQDGTAQYF. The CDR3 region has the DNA TGTGCCAGTACCCCCAGCAGACAGGACGGAACTGCGCAGTATTTT.

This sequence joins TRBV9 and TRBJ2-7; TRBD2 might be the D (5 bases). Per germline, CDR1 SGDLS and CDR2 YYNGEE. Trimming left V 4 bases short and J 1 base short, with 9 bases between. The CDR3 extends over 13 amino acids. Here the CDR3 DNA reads TGTGCCAGCAGCCCGTCGGGATCCTACGAGCAGTACTTC. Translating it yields CASSPSGSYEQYF. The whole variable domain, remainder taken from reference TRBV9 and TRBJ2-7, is DSGVTQTPKHLITATGQRVTLRCSPRSGDLSVYWYQQSLDQGLQFLIQYYNGEERAKGNILERFSAQQFPDLHSELNLSSLELGDSALYFCASSPSGSYEQYFGPGTRLTVT.

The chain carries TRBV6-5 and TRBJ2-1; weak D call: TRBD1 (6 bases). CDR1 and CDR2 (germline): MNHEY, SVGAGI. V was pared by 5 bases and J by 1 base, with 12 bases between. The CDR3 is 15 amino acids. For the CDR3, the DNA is TGTGCCAGCAGTCGACCTCAGGGGTCCTACAATGAGCAGTTCTTC. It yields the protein CASSRPQGSYNEQFF.

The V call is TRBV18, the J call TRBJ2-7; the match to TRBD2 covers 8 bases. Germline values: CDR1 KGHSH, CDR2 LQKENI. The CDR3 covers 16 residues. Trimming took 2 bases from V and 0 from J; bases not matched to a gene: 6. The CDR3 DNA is TGTGCCAGCTCACCAACGGGACTAGACCTCTCCTACGAGCAGTACTTC. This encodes CASSPTGLDLSYEQYF.

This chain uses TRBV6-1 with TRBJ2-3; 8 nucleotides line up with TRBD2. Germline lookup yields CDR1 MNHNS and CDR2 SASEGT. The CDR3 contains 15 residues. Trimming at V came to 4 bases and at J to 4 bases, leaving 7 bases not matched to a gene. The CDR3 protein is CASSGGLGLSDTQYF. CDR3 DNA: TGTGCCAGCAGTGGGGGACTAGGATTATCAGATACGCAGTATTTT.

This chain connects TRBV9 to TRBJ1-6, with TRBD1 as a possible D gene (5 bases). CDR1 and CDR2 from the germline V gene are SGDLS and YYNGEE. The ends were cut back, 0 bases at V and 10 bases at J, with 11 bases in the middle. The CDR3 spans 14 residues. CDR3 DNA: TGTGCCAGCAGCGTAGATTCGGGGGAATCACCCCTCCACTTT. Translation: CASSVDSGESPLHF.

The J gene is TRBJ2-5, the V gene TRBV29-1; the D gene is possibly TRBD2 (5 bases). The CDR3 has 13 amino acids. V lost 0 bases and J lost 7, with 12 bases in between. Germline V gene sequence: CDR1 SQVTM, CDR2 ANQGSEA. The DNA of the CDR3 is TGCAGCGTTGAAGATCGTCAGGCGGGGACCCAGTACTTC. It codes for CSVEDRQAGTQYF. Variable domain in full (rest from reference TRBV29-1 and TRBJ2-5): SAVISQKPSRDICQRGTSLTIQCQVDSQVTMMFWYRQQPGQSLTLIATANQGSEATYESGFVIDKFPISRPNLTFSTLTVSNMSPEDSSIYLCSVEDRQAGTQYFGPGTRLLVL.

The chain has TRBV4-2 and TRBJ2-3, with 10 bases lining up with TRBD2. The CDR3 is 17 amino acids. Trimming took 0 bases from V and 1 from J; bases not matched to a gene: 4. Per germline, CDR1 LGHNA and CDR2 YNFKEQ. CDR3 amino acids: CASSQDLAGARTDTQYF. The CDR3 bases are TGTGCCAGCAGCCAAGATCTAGCGGGGGCCCGCACAGATACGCAGTATTTT.

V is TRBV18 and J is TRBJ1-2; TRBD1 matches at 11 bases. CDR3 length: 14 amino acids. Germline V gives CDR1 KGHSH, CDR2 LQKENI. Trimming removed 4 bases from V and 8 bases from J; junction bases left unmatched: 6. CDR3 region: CASSRMDRGQGYTF. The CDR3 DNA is TGTGCCAGCTCACGGATGGACAGGGGGCAAGGCTACACCTTC.

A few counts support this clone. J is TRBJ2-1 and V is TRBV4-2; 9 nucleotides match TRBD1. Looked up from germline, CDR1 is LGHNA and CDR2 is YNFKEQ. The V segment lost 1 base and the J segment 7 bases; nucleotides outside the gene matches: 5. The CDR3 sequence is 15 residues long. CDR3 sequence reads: CASSQGQGDRNEQFF. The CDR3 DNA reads TGTGCCAGCAGCCAAGGACAGGGGGACAGAAATGAGCAGTTCTTC.

The CDR3 region has the DNA TGTGCCAGCAGCTTGCAAACAGGGGGCTATGGCGCTGACACTGAAGCTTTCTTT. Its protein product is CASSLQTGGYGADTEAFF. The rearrangement uses TRBV5-5 and TRBJ1-1; 9 nucleotides line up with TRBD1. The CDR3 length is 18 residues. The germline V gene encodes CDR1 SGHKS and CDR2 YYEKEE (reference sequence). J gave up 3 bases and V 1 base, and 13 bases lay outside the gene matches.

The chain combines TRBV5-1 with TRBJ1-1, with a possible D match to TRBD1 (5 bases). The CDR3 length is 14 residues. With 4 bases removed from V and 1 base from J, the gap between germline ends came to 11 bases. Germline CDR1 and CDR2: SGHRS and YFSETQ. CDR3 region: CASSPLQGNTEAFF. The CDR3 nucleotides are TGCGCCAGCAGCCCATTGCAGGGGAACACTGAAGCTTTCTTT.

The CDR3, as DNA: TGTGCCAGCAGCTCAGGGACTAGCGGTCCCGAGCAGTACTTC. It yields the protein CASSSGTSGPEQYF. The rearrangement links TRBV13 to TRBJ2-7; 11 positions agree with TRBD2. The junction had 5 bases not matched to a gene; V was cut back by 4 bases and J by 6 bases. The germline CDR1 and CDR2 sequences are PRHDT and FYEKMQ (reference sequence). The CDR3 length is 14 residues.